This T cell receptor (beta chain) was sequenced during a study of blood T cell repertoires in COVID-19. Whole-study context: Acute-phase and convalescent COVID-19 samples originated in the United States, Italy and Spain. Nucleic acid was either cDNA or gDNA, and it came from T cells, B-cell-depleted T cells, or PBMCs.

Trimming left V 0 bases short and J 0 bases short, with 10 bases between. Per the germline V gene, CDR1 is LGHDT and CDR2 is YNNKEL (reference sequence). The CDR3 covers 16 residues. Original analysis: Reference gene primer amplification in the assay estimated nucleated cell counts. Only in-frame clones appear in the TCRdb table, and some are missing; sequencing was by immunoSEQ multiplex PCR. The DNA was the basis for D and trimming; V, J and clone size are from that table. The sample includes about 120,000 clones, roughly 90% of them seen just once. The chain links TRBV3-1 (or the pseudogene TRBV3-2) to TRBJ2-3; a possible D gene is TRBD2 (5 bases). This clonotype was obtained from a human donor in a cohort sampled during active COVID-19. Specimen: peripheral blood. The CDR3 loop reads CASSQDKRSSTDTQYF. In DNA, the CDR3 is TGTGCCAGCAGCCAAGACAAGCGGTCTAGCACAGATACGCAGTATTTT.